The T cell receptor beta chain under discussion was sequenced for a study of blood T cell repertoires in COVID-19 (dated by TCRdb to the early 2020s). As for the study more broadly: Collaborator samples came from the United States, Italy and Spain and covered acute and convalescent phases of COVID-19. Nearly every sample came with metadata listing a de-identified subject ID, COVID-19 status, age in years and sex. The repertoires were released in a freely available public database meant as a resource for research on the immune response to SARS-CoV-2. The dataset comprised deeply sampled blood TCRbeta repertoires from subjects exposed to, actively infected with, or recovered from COVID-19. Samples came from the ongoing ImmuneRACE study (first 160 participants) plus 1,254 subjects from 6 global collaborators. The prospective study material was composed of cDNA or gDNA derived from T cells, B-cell-depleted T cells, or PBMCs. Where available, HLA class I and class II types were obtained from metadata supplied by the sample provider rather than from assay-based typing.

TCRbeta CDR3 regions were amplified from genomic DNA by means of the immunoSEQ Assay, a bias-controlled multiplex PCR. As for the authors' bioinformatics: The number of nucleated cells in each sample was estimated from the amplification of reference gene primers within the assay. To quantify the absolute abundance of each unique TCRbeta CDR3 rearrangement, sequence reads were collapsed and filtered. Productive Simpson clonality was computed per sample as the square root of Simpson's diversity index over productive rearrangements. TCRdb re-hosts the immuneACCESS table, in-frame sequences only. Its copies lack some clones; in the studies checked, an unresolved V gene accounts for under half of them, and the cause for the rest is not known. V, J and clone size were drawn from that table, and D and trimming were deduced from the DNA. The sample data list 63,000 or so clones, and about 82% of these were observed just once. The biggest ten clones account for about 38% of the sample.

After removal of 2 bases from V and 0 bases from J, the junction retains 5 bases not matched to a gene. There are 18 amino acids in the CDR3, from cysteine to phenylalanine inclusive. Of the read, only the CDR3 DNA is kept; its 54 bases are in frame from base 1. The germline V gene (reference sequence) provides CDR1 MNHEY and CDR2 SMNVEV. As to this clone: Its cognate antigen has yet to be identified. Per-nucleotide qualities are absent, and no much larger clonotype sits a single base away.

The collaborating institutions used their own protocols to collect whole blood in K2EDTA tubes. For TCRbeta analysis, collaborators shipped samples as frozen whole blood, isolated PBMCs, or DNA extracted from either of those sample types. General findings and caveats noted by the study authors: Clinical and demographic metadata were provided uncurated, with the amount varying by source and participant.

Material for sequencing was peripheral blood. The sequence links TRBV27 to TRBJ2-3; 13 central bases correspond to TRBD2. The TCR originated in a human donor in a cohort sampled during active COVID-19. The CDR3 reads as follows: CASSLILAGGLSTDTQYF. The DNA sequence is given as TGTGCCAGCAGTTTAATACTAGCGGGGGGGTTAAGCACAGATACGCAGTATTTT.